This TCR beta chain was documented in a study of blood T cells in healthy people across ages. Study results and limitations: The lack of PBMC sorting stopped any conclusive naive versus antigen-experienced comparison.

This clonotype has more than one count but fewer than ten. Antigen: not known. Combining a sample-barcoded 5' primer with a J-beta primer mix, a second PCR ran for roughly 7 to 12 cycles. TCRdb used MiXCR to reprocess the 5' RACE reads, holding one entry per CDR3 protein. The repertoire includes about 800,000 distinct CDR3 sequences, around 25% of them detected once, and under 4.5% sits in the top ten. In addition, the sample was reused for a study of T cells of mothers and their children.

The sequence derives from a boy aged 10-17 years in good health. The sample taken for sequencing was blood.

Here the CDR3 reads CASSLGSGLSKETQYF. The CDR3 nucleotides read TGTGCCAGTAGTTTGGGTTCGGGGCTGTCCAAAGAGACCCAGTACTTC. The chain joins TRBV19 to TRBJ2-7; either TRBD1 or TRBD2 may supply D (5 bases each). The last part of the DNA fits TRBJ2-5 better; the J call may be wrong. This CDR3 is 16 amino acids long. Looked up from germline, CDR1 is LNHDA and CDR2 is SQIVND (reference sequence).